Detailed here is one TCR beta chain. This clone was seen a few times. Its antigen remains undetermined. Base-call qualities are not available, and no considerably larger clone is one nucleotide away. The source of the sample is a study of T cells in narcolepsy (dated by TCRdb to 2017 to 2018). General notes on the study: Patients with narcolepsy type 1 or type 2 (NT1, NT2) were enrolled in the study together with healthy control donors. To look for autoreactive T cells in narcolepsy patients that target self-antigens of hypocretin neurons (hypocretin, TRIB2), the study used TCR Vbeta sequencing to follow clonotypes in blood and CSF.

Memory CD4+ T cells were sorted ex vivo from peripheral blood of narcolepsy patients and healthy controls for TCR Vbeta sequencing. The library was built by means of the immunoSEQ multiplex PCR assay. TCRdb stores this immuneACCESS table with in-frame sequences only. Part of the clones is absent; in the studies checked, under half of the shortfall reflects unresolved V genes, and no reason is known for the rest. Here the sample has about 15,000 clones; roughly 85% occur a single time. Clones ranked in the top ten supply 30% to 45% of the sample. Overall study results and their limits: Numbers of sequenced blood memory CD4+ clonotypes were comparable, with averages of around 39,000 in patients and 33,354 in controls. Certain blood memory CD4+ repertoires from patients and controls had no sequences that matched autoreactive T cell clones. In plots comparing CSF and blood CD4+ T cell clonotypes from the same patient, HCRT-specific and TRIB2-specific autoreactive clonotypes were highlighted. Autoreactive clonotypes were reported to be detected serially in the blood of the same patients and of different patients, but not in the blood of healthy controls.

Spanning cysteine to phenylalanine, the CDR3 consists of 15 amino acids. This entry keeps only the CDR3 DNA: 45 bases, framed from base 1. The germline V gene (reference sequence) provides CDR1 LNHNV and CDR2 YYDKDF. The germline V and J ends show losses of 2 bases and 3 bases respectively, and no gene match explains 2 bases of the junction. The sequenced material came from memory (CD45RA-) CD4+ T cells from blood. What the cell subset or site label conveys for this sample: memory T cells sorted ex vivo from peripheral blood. The TCR comes from a human donor in good health. The chain uses TRBV15 and TRBJ2-7, with TRBD2 identical over 12 junction bases. The bases are TGTGCCACCAGCAGACCGACTAGCGGGGGCTACGAGCAGTACTTC. It codes for CATSRPTSGGYEQYF.